The entry that follows covers one TCR beta chain sequence. The target antigen is unknown. As for time point: neoterminal ileum biopsy at postoperative endoscopy, about 6 months after surgery. The data were obtained in a study of T cell repertoires in ileal Crohn's disease. Findings of the study overall: Active smokers at surgery had more clonal expansions than non-smokers.

The V segment lost 5 bases and the J segment 0 bases; nucleotides outside the gene matches: 5. CDR1 and CDR2 (germline): SGHTA, FQGNSA. The CDR3 runs 15 residues. Libraries were prepared by immunoSEQ multiplex PCR; TCRdb keeps only in-frame clonotypes and omits some of them. The data contain 9,400 or so clones, roughly 80% of them singletons. V gene TRBV7-2 combines with J gene TRBJ1-1; 8 nucleotides match TRBD1. The sequenced material came from ileal tissue. The sequence was obtained from an adult with Crohn's disease. The CDR3 here is CASSTRGPMNTEAFF. The DNA for the CDR3 is TGTGCCAGCAGCACCAGGGGGCCCATGAACACTGAAGCTTTCTTT.